This entry features one T cell receptor (beta chain) sequence. Antigen specificity is unknown. V shed 3 bases and J shed 4 bases, with 20 bases lying between them. Germline V gene data show CDR1 as SGHNT and CDR2 as YYREEE (reference sequence). CDR3 size: 16 residues. The time point is: cycle 4 day 1 (C4D1), after less than 7 weeks of nivolumab. Exposure to brentuximab vedotin varied, and each patient had relapsed following autologous stem cell transplantation. Magnetic depletion of unwanted cells isolated CD4+ T cells from thawed PBMCs. Only in-frame clones appear in the TCRdb table, and some are missing; sequencing was by immunoSEQ multiplex PCR. The top ten hold roughly 2.8% of the sample, which has approximately 20,000 clones, over 65% seen once. These data come from a study of PD-1 blockade in classical Hodgkin lymphoma. General study findings and limits: Complete responders' baseline diversity resembled that of newly diagnosed patients.

This receptor was taken from a human donor with classical Hodgkin lymphoma. This chain connects TRBV5-4 to TRBJ2-7; maybe TRBD2 (7 bases). The sequencing used CD4+ T cells from blood, collected before the fourth cycle of nivolumab. The CDR3 coding sequence is TGTGCCAGCAGCTCGAGGGGGGGAGTCTCAGGTTACGAGCAGTACTTC. Translation gives CASSSRGGVSGYEQYF.